A selection of T cell receptor beta chains follows, all from one sample in a study of cytomegalovirus exposure and HLA in healthy donors. Measured with immunoSEQ multiplex PCR; TCRdb has only the in-frame clones, and not every one. The table shows around 65,000 clones, with 60% to 80% occurring only once. Sequencing used PBMCs. These receptors were obtained from a girl aged 10 to 17 in good health and CMV-seropositive. Both conserved end residues are part of each CDR3. A D gene is named only where the DNA matches it firmly.

d_gene: .; v_gene: TRBV6-5; CDR3aa: CASSFYRDQPQHF
d_gene: .; v_gene: TRBV7-7; CDR3aa: CASSGDGKIPSSCEQYF
d_gene: .; v_gene: TRBV28; CDR3aa: CASRVGRRDNEQFF
d_gene: .; v_gene: TRBV5-1; CDR3aa: CASSKRQGRDEQYF
d_gene: .; v_gene: TRBV4-1; CDR3aa: CASSQPPGLSTDTQYF
d_gene: TRBD1; v_gene: TRBV7-2; CDR3aa: CASSLGGQGLANYGYTF
d_gene: TRBD1; v_gene: TRBV28; CDR3aa: CASRSATGLRAGELFF
d_gene: .; v_gene: TRBV28; CDR3aa: CASRAPDSPLHF
d_gene: TRBD2; v_gene: TRBV29-1; CDR3aa: CSAPPPTSGGDTQYF
d_gene: .; v_gene: TRBV7-2; CDR3aa: CASSWGHNEQFF
d_gene: TRBD1; v_gene: TRBV4-3; CDR3aa: CASRGQRSSYNEQFF
d_gene: .; v_gene: TRBV7-6; CDR3aa: CASREEETQYF
d_gene: .; v_gene: TRBV6-5; CDR3aa: CASSQQPASYGYTF
d_gene: TRBD2; v_gene: TRBV29-1; CDR3aa: CSVREGLANEQFF
d_gene: TRBD1; v_gene: TRBV30; CDR3aa: CAWREGQATNEKLFF
d_gene: TRBD1; v_gene: TRBV5-4; CDR3aa: CASRRGQGPQETQYF
d_gene: TRBD2; v_gene: TRBV4-3; CDR3aa: CASSQGVAGGPDTQYF
d_gene: .; v_gene: TRBV7-9; CDR3aa: CASSARRGQPQHF
d_gene: TRBD1; v_gene: TRBV7-2; CDR3aa: CASSHARDRGPNIQYF
d_gene: .; v_gene: TRBV10-2; CDR3aa: CASSVAVATGELFF
d_gene: .; v_gene: TRBV25-1; CDR3aa: CASSDRNRGTDTQYF
d_gene: .; v_gene: TRBV11-2; CDR3aa: CASSLDMTDTQYF
d_gene: .; v_gene: TRBV5-1; CDR3aa: CASSLDTGNDEQFF
d_gene: .; v_gene: TRBV6-6; CDR3aa: CASKLEGVQYF
d_gene: TRBD2; v_gene: TRBV29-1; CDR3aa: CSVESTSSGMNTGELFF
d_gene: .; v_gene: TRBV23-1; CDR3aa: CASSHRGRNTDTQYF
d_gene: TRBD1; v_gene: TRBV6-1; CDR3aa: CASSHGQDGQPQHF
d_gene: TRBD2; v_gene: TRBV4-3; CDR3aa: CASSLSGTSLSYEQYF
d_gene: TRBD2; v_gene: TRBV6-5; CDR3aa: CASSYGEGRFSYEQYF
d_gene: TRBD2; v_gene: TRBV5-1; CDR3aa: CASSLEVAGVNEQFF
d_gene: TRBD1; v_gene: TRBV5-1; CDR3aa: CASSLADRGYEQYF
d_gene: .; v_gene: TRBV5-1; CDR3aa: CASSLGQGGYNEQFF
d_gene: .; v_gene: TRBV27; CDR3aa: CASSADRNTEAFF
d_gene: TRBD1; v_gene: TRBV6-1; CDR3aa: CASSRQGSNTGELFF
d_gene: TRBD1; v_gene: TRBV30; CDR3aa: CAWSPGTEETQYF
d_gene: .; v_gene: TRBV9; CDR3aa: CASSLLRDDNSPLHF
d_gene: .; v_gene: TRBV9; CDR3aa: CASSVEPGAYEQYF
d_gene: TRBD1; v_gene: TRBV7-9; CDR3aa: CASSIPGGGEKLFF
d_gene: TRBD2; v_gene: TRBV4-3; CDR3aa: CASSQEGIAGEQYF
d_gene: .; v_gene: TRBV4-2; CDR3aa: CASSQETSRYQNSYNEQFF
d_gene: TRBD2; v_gene: TRBV2; CDR3aa: CASIGTSGYNEQFF
d_gene: .; v_gene: TRBV6-5; CDR3aa: CASRFRGENQPQHF
d_gene: .; v_gene: TRBV7-9; CDR3aa: CASSLAVRGSETQYF